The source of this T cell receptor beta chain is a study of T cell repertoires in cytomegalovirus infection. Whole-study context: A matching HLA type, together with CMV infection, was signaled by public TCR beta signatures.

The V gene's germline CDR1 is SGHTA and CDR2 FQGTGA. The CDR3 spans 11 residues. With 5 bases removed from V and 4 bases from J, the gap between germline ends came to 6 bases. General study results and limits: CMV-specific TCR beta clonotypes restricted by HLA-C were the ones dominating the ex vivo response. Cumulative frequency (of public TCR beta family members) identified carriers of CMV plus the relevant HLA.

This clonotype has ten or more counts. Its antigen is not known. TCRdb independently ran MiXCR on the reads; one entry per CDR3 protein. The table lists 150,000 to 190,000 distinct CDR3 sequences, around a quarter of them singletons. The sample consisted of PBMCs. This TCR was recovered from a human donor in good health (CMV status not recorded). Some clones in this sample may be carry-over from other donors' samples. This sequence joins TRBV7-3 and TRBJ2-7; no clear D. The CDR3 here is CASSNGYEQYF. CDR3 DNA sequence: TGTGCCAGCAGCAATGGGTACGAGCAGTACTTC.